A selection of T cell receptor beta chains follows, all from one sample in a study of Graves' ophthalmopathy and Graves' hyperthyroidism. TCRdb processed the multiplex PCR reads anew with MiXCR; each CDR3 protein has one entry. The profile shows 650,000 to 800,000 distinct CDR3 sequences, about two fifths of them singletons. Sequencing input: peripheral blood. The receptors were sampled from an adult man with Graves' ophthalmopathy. Each CDR3 is given with its conserved first and last residue.

CDR3aa: CSVEGPSYEQFF
j_gene: TRBJ2-1
v_gene: TRBV29-1

CDR3aa: CASRFGQDYEQYF
j_gene: TRBJ2-7
v_gene: TRBV6-6

CDR3aa: CASSPFKGTNTEAFF
j_gene: TRBJ1-1
v_gene: TRBV13

CDR3aa: CASSWDSREQYF
j_gene: TRBJ2-7
v_gene: TRBV7-8

CDR3aa: CASSKGETQYF
j_gene: TRBJ2-5
v_gene: TRBV7-6

CDR3aa: CASSQEVAEYNSPLHF
j_gene: TRBJ1-6
v_gene: TRBV4-1

CDR3aa: CASSQTGFYGKTQYF
j_gene: TRBJ2-5
v_gene: TRBV18

CDR3aa: CSAGTGQGSSYEQYF
j_gene: TRBJ2-7
v_gene: TRBV20-1

CDR3aa: CASSYRGPAEAFF
j_gene: TRBJ1-1
v_gene: TRBV7-3

CDR3aa: CASSSAPGTSGSFSGELFF
j_gene: TRBJ2-2
v_gene: TRBV12-3/TRBV12-4

CDR3aa: CSARPFQREANTGELFF
j_gene: TRBJ2-2
v_gene: TRBV20-1

CDR3aa: CASSLRESGGAPGELFF
j_gene: TRBJ2-2
v_gene: TRBV7-2

CDR3aa: CASTPTSSYNSPLHF
j_gene: TRBJ1-6
v_gene: TRBV5-5

CDR3aa: CASSPAGQGNTEAFF
j_gene: TRBJ1-1
v_gene: TRBV5-1

CDR3aa: CASRELRDTGELFF
j_gene: TRBJ2-2
v_gene: TRBV2

CDR3aa: CASSPEFYGYTF
j_gene: TRBJ1-2
v_gene: TRBV12-3/TRBV12-4

CDR3aa: CASSIAGTVNTGEGYTF
j_gene: TRBJ1-2
v_gene: TRBV2

CDR3aa: CASSGVEETQYF
j_gene: TRBJ2-5
v_gene: TRBV6-5

CDR3aa: CSANTNTEAFF
j_gene: TRBJ1-1
v_gene: TRBV20-1

CDR3aa: CAISGQNYGYTF
j_gene: TRBJ1-2
v_gene: TRBV10-3

CDR3aa: CASQDRDRAYEQYF
j_gene: TRBJ2-7
v_gene: TRBV7-8

CDR3aa: CASSSQGNYSPLHF
j_gene: TRBJ1-6
v_gene: TRBV7-9

CDR3aa: CASSQETGVPYEQYF
j_gene: TRBJ2-7
v_gene: TRBV4-3

CDR3aa: CASSERLGRNTEAFF
j_gene: TRBJ1-1
v_gene: TRBV10-3

CDR3aa: CASSLDRGYYGYTF
j_gene: TRBJ1-2
v_gene: TRBV5-4

CDR3aa: CASSFGTSGASYEQYF
j_gene: TRBJ2-7
v_gene: TRBV12-3/TRBV12-4

CDR3aa: CASSTRGDSSGNTIYF
j_gene: TRBJ1-3
v_gene: TRBV6-5

CDR3aa: CASNPVGGKTEAFF
j_gene: TRBJ1-1
v_gene: TRBV4-2

CDR3aa: CASSLGPDQYF
j_gene: TRBJ2-5
v_gene: TRBV5-5

CDR3aa: CASSDQGFGSNQPQHF
j_gene: TRBJ1-5
v_gene: TRBV6-1

CDR3aa: CASRTQGDEKLFF
j_gene: TRBJ1-4
v_gene: TRBV2

CDR3aa: CAWSVQGGGEKLFF
j_gene: TRBJ1-4
v_gene: TRBV30

CDR3aa: CASTWTGGASYGYTF
j_gene: TRBJ1-2
v_gene: TRBV12-3/TRBV12-4

CDR3aa: CASSLGTLRETQYF
j_gene: TRBJ2-5
v_gene: TRBV7-7

CDR3aa: CASRGTGTDVQYF
j_gene: TRBJ2-3
v_gene: TRBV2

CDR3aa: CASSLEGACYTF
j_gene: TRBJ1-2
v_gene: TRBV7-2

CDR3aa: CATSDPNNGQGSRNEQFF
j_gene: .
v_gene: TRBV24-1

CDR3aa: CATSDPGDSGSGANVLTF
j_gene: TRBJ2-6
v_gene: TRBV24-1

CDR3aa: CASSLVTDYEQYF
j_gene: TRBJ2-7
v_gene: TRBV5-1

CDR3aa: CASTLAYEQYF
j_gene: TRBJ2-7
v_gene: TRBV7-8

CDR3aa: CASSVVQGTGELFF
j_gene: TRBJ2-2
v_gene: TRBV9

CDR3aa: CASSIGRWSPLHF
j_gene: TRBJ1-6
v_gene: TRBV19

CDR3aa: CASSSYSGTNQETQYF
j_gene: TRBJ2-5
v_gene: TRBV7-7

CDR3aa: CATSRRRGGIVEKLFF
j_gene: TRBJ1-4
v_gene: TRBV15

CDR3aa: CASSLGPSTFF
j_gene: TRBJ1-1
v_gene: TRBV5-4

CDR3aa: CASSMWANTEAFF
j_gene: TRBJ1-1
v_gene: TRBV19